What follows are 5 T cell receptor beta chains derived from one specimen sequenced in a study of T cell repertoires in cytomegalovirus infection. TCRdb re-analysed the reads in MiXCR, keeping a single row per CDR3 protein. The sample carries some 320,000 distinct CDR3 sequences, more than 8% recorded once. Sequencing input: PBMCs. These receptors all stem from a human donor in good health (CMV status not recorded). Some clones in this sample may be carry-over from other donors' samples.

This clonotype showed up many times. The V and J genes are TRBV7-2 and TRBJ2-5, with D possibly matching TRBD1 (5 bases). V lost 1 base and J lost 4, with 7 bases in between. Germline CDR1 and CDR2: SGHTA and FQGNSA. CDR3 length: 13 residues. CDR3 in amino acids: CASSLGRVETQYF. The CDR3 nucleotides are TGTGCCAGCAGCTTAGGCAGGGTAGAGACCCAGTACTTC. The variable domain in full, with the rest retrieved from reference TRBV7-2 and TRBJ2-5, is GAGVSQSPSNKVTEKGKDVELRCDPISGHTALYWYRQSLGQGLEFLIYFQGNSAPDKSGLPSDRFSAERTGGSVSTLTIQRTQQEDSAVYLCASSLGRVETQYFGPGTRLLVL.

This clonotype was recorded many times. CDR3 protein: CASSLAGAAEQFF. CDR3 sequence (DNA): TGTGCCAGCAGCTTAGCTGGGGCGGCTGAGCAGTTCTTC. The V call is TRBV7-2, the J call TRBJ2-1, with D tentatively TRBD1 (5 bases). The germline gives CDR1 SGHTA, CDR2 FQGNSA. The V end was cut by 0 bases, the J end by 9 bases, with 9 bases between. This CDR3 is 13 amino acids long.

This rearrangement joins TRBV7-8 to TRBJ1-5, with D perhaps matching TRBD1 (6 bases). This CDR3 has 14 residues. The germline V and J ends were trimmed by 5 bases and 3 bases, with 11 bases remaining between them. Germline CDR1 and CDR2: SGHVS and FQNEAQ. The CDR3 DNA is TGTGCCAGCAGCCAATACAGGGCCAATCAGCCCCAGCATTTT. This encodes CASSQYRANQPQHF.

This clonotype was counted many times. The rearrangement uses TRBV27 and TRBJ1-2, with D perhaps TRBD1 (6 bases). Germline V gene lookup returns CDR1 MNHEY and CDR2 SMNVEV (reference sequence). V lost 6 bases and J 5 bases, leaving 19 bases between the germline ends. This CDR3 has 15 residues. The CDR3 loop reads CASSRGRGDLYGYTF. The CDR3 DNA reads TGTGCCAGCAGCAGGGGCCGGGGGGACTTATATGGCTACACCTTC.

Remarks on this clonotype: One end of the junction varies from germline; a read error may be responsible. The rearrangement links TRBV25-1 to TRBJ2-1; 8 nucleotides match TRBD2. Per germline, CDR1 MGHDK and CDR2 SYGVNS. This CDR3 contains 14 residues. The CDR3 DNA reads as TGTGCCAGCAGGCGGGGGGCCTCCTACAATGAGCCGTTCTTC. It specifies CASRRGASYNEPFF.